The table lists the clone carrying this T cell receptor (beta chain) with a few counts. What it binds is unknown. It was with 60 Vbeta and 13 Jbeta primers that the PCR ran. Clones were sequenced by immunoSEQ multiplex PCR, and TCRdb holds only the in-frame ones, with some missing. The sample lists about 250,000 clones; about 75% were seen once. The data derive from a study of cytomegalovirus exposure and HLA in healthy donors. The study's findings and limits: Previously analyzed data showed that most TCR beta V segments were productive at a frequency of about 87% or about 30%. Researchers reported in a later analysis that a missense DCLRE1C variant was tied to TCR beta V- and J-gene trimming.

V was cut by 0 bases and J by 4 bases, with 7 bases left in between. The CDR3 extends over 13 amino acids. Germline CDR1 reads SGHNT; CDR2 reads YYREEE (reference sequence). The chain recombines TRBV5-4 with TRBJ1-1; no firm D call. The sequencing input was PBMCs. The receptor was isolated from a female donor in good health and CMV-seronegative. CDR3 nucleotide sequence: TGTGCCAGCAGCTTGGGGCAACGCACTGAAGCTTTCTTT. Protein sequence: CASSLGQRTEAFF.